This T cell receptor (beta chain) is drawn from a study of glioma-infiltrating T cells after dendritic cell vaccination. Input was 2 to 2.5 ug genomic DNA, or all available if less. Sequencing used immunoSEQ multiplex PCR; TCRdb keeps in-frame clones, though not all of them. The sample has over 70,000 clones; approximately 80% are singletons. Germline loops: CDR1 MNHEY, CDR2 SVGAGI. This CDR3 region has 16 residues. The V end lost 2 bases, the J end lost 10 bases, and 18 bases lay between the germline ends. None of the glioblastoma patients had an isocitrate dehydrogenase mutation. This TCR came from a human donor with glioblastoma. The V and J genes are TRBV6-5 and TRBJ1-6; a possible D gene is TRBD1 (6 bases). The input for sequencing was blood, taken before dendritic cell vaccination. The CDR3 DNA reads as TGTGCCAGCAGTTACGGGGTTCCAGGGGCTGGCTCACCCCTCCACTTT. Amino acid sequence: CASSYGVPGAGSPLHF.